This is a list of T cell receptor beta chains from one sample in a study of T cells in localized non-small cell lung cancer. TCRdb's table, derived via immunoSEQ multiplex PCR, lists solely in-frame clones and lacks some. The sample comprises around 26,000 clones, 70% to 90% of which are singletons, and around 2.8% rests with the top ten. This specimen consisted of peripheral blood, obtained before any cancer treatment. The receptors originated from a woman aged 18 to 55 with stage I lung adenocarcinoma. CDR3s include the opening cysteine and the closing phenylalanine or tryptophan. D genes are given only for firm matches. Size values are once, few and many counts, or a class for expanded clones, and some rows have none.

j_call	d_call	clone_size	v_call	cdr3_aa	cdr3_nt
TRBJ2-1	TRBD2	-	TRBV11-2	CASSLSLAVEQFF	TGTGCCAGCAGCTTATCCCTAGCGGTTGAGCAGTTCTTC
TRBJ2-2	-	-	TRBV2	CASRLETFTGELFF	TGTGCCAGCAGATTGGAGACCTTCACCGGGGAGCTGTTTTTT
TRBJ2-1	TRBD2	-	TRBV7-9	CASSLRLAGGDQFF	TGTGCCAGCAGCCTGCGACTAGCGGGGGGTGATCAGTTCTTC
TRBJ2-5	TRBD2	once	TRBV5-8	CASSLGGSGGPRETQYF	TGTGCCAGCAGCTTGGGCGGTAGCGGGGGCCCCAGGGAGACCCAGTACTTC
TRBJ2-2	-	-	TRBV6-5	CASSQGMFAGELFF	TGTGCCAGCAGTCAGGGGATGTTTGCGGGGGAGCTGTTTTTT
TRBJ1-3	-	once	TRBV5-4	CASSFTGAGNTIYF	TGTGCCAGCAGCTTTACAGGAGCTGGAAACACCATATATTTT
TRBJ2-7	-	-	TRBV30	CAWSGGSYEQYF	TGTGCCTGGAGCGGGGGATCCTACGAGCAGTACTTC
TRBJ2-1	TRBD2	-	TRBV4-3	CASSQDPSGIGQFF	TGCGCCAGCAGCCAAGATCCTAGCGGGATCGGGCAGTTCTTC
TRBJ1-1	TRBD1	-	TRBV7-9	CASSPPTGGNTEAFF	TGTGCCAGCAGCCCGCCGACAGGGGGCAACACTGAAGCTTTCTTT
TRBJ1-2	TRBD1	-	TRBV10-3	CATQPSGGSYGYTF	TGTGCCACCCAACCCTCAGGGGGAAGCTATGGCTACACCTTC
TRBJ2-1	TRBD1	-	TRBV18	CASSPRQGASNEQFF	TGTGCCAGCTCACCACGGCAGGGGGCGTCCAATGAGCAGTTCTTC
TRBJ1-5	-	-	TRBV18	CASSQAEGHNQPQHF	TGTGCCAGCTCACAAGCAGAGGGCCACAATCAGCCCCAGCATTTT
TRBJ1-1	-	-	TRBV27	CASSSVRGTEAFF	TGTGCCAGCAGTTCGGTGAGGGGGACTGAAGCTTTCTTT
TRBJ2-5	-	-	TRBV7-7	CASSSSTNRAETQYF	TGTGCTAGCAGCTCATCGACAAACCGGGCAGAGACCCAGTACTTC
TRBJ2-1	-	-	TRBV2	CASNGGLAAHEQFF	TGTGCCAGCAATGGGGGTCTAGCAGCGCATGAGCAGTTCTTC
TRBJ1-5	-	-	TRBV19	CASSYQPRRWPQHF	TGTGCCAGTAGTTATCAGCCCAGGAGGTGGCCCCAGCATTTT